The clone carrying this T cell receptor (beta chain) was picked up a small number of times. Treatment noted: some 19 received Ad26.COV2.S at low or high dose, single or two shots; about 5 received placebo; per-sample allocation not given. Day 63 after the first injection of vaccine or placebo was the sampling time. Built on an Ad26 vector, the vaccine expressed Wuhan-strain SARS-CoV-2 spike. This sample was included in a study of Ad26.COV2.S vaccination and SARS-CoV-2 variants. The protocol was immunoSEQ multiplex PCR, while the TCRdb copy is restricted to in-frame clones and leaves out a portion. The data show about 350,000 clones, roughly nine tenths seen once. Trimming took 1 base from V and 1 from J, leaving 14 bases between them. CDR3 size: 16 residues. CDR1 GTSNPN and CDR2 SVGIG come from the germline V gene (reference sequence).

The chain uses TRBV30 and TRBJ1-5, with D possibly being TRBD1 (5 bases). This TCR was recovered from a person aged 18-65 years who received the Ad26.COV2.S COVID-19 vaccine or a placebo. Material: peripheral blood, obtained in a trial of Ad26.COV2.S vaccine versus placebo. The CDR3 bases are TGTGCCTGGAGTGGGGGGAGGGGAGTGAGCAATCAGCCCCAGCATTTT. It encodes CAWSGGRGVSNQPQHF.